A single T cell receptor beta chain is shown here with its context. V lost 6 bases to trimming and J lost 3 bases, with 16 bases between them. Germline CDR1 is MNHEY and CDR2 is SMNVEV (reference sequence). This CDR3 contains 15 residues. In the authors' methods: Reference gene primer amplification yielded estimated nucleated cell counts. The data were produced by immunoSEQ multiplex PCR, yet TCRdb's version contains in-frame clones alone and is incomplete. D and trimming were read from the DNA, whereas the V and J calls and clone size are those reported in that table. The table has 400,000 to 450,000 clones, 80% to 90% seen once. The data belong to a study of blood T cell repertoires in COVID-19. Study-wide context: Donors in the United States, Italy and Spain gave samples during acute or convalescent COVID-19. Sample material is recorded as cDNA or gDNA derived from T cells, B-cell-depleted T cells, or PBMCs.

This TCR came from a woman aged 25 to 39 with active or convalescent COVID-19. The sample comprised peripheral blood. V usage is TRBV27 and J usage is TRBJ2-3; no reliable D call. CDR3 region: CASRIPGPITDTQYF. The CDR3 DNA reads as TGTGCCAGCAGGATACCGGGTCCTATTACAGATACGCAGTATTTT.